Sequencing of this T cell receptor beta chain was carried out in a study of blood T cell repertoires in COVID-19. Study context: There were acute and convalescent COVID-19 samples, and they came from the United States, Italy and Spain. PBMCs, B-cell-depleted T cells, or T cells provided the cDNA or gDNA that made up the material.

Assay: immunoSEQ multiplex PCR; the TCRdb copy retains only in-frame clones and omits some. The table records 150,000 to 200,000 clones, 81% of them present only once. This clone has just a few counts. CDR1 is MNHNS, CDR2 SASEGT, per germline. The CDR3 has 15 amino acids. With 0 bases clipped from V and 8 bases from J, the junction kept 7 bases outside the gene matches. Sequencing was done on a sample of peripheral blood. V and J are TRBV6-1 and TRBJ1-3; 7 bases map to TRBD1. This receptor was obtained from a human donor in a cohort sampled during active COVID-19. The CDR3 region is CASSEAGNRGYTIYF. In DNA form, the CDR3 reads TGTGCCAGCAGTGAAGCGGGTAACAGGGGTTACACCATATATTTT.